Below, 28 T cell receptor beta chains from the same sample are listed, as sequenced in a study of cytomegalovirus exposure and HLA in healthy donors. Primers: 60 Vbeta forward and 13 Jbeta reverse. Sequencing was performed with immunoSEQ multiplex PCR; in TCRdb, only in-frame clones are kept and a portion is missing. The sample lists more than 90,000 clones, roughly 70% occurring once. Sample: PBMCs. The receptor set was obtained from a woman between 45 and 65 years old in good health and CMV-seropositive.

In the case of this clone: This specimen includes other DNA sequences encoding the same CDR3. The chain has TRBV5-5 and TRBJ1-5; 7 nucleotides align to TRBD1. Germline V gene lookup returns CDR1 SGHKS and CDR2 YYEKEE (reference sequence). The CDR3 sequence is 16 residues long. V was pared by 3 bases and J by 0 bases, with 6 bases of the junction left unmatched. The CDR3: CASSSGTANSNQPQHF. DNA of the CDR3: TGTGCCAGCAGCTCCGGGACAGCTAATAGCAATCAGCCCCAGCATTTT.

This chain links TRBV6-1 with TRBJ2-6; D remains unclear. The V gene's germline CDR1 is MNHNS and CDR2 SASEGT. The CDR3 runs to 14 residues. Trimming stripped 2 bases from V and 4 bases from J, with 6 bases between. Here the CDR3 DNA reads TGTGCCAGCAGTGAATCCCGGGGGGCCAACGTCCTGACTTTC. Its protein is CASSESRGANVLTF.

This clone appeared a single time. The chain combines TRBV7-9 with TRBJ2-3; a possible D gene is TRBD1 (6 bases). There are 15 residues in the CDR3. V lost 6 bases and J lost 6, with 19 bases in between. Germline V gives CDR1 SEHNR, CDR2 FQNEAQ (reference sequence). This CDR3 is CASSYPGVRGDTQYF. CDR3 bases: TGTGCCAGCAGTTACCCAGGGGTCAGAGGCGATACGCAGTATTTT.

The CDR3 is CASNPGSGNTIYF. For the CDR3, the DNA is TGCGCCAGCAATCCAGGTTCGGGAAACACCATATATTTT. The rearrangement uses TRBV4-3 and TRBJ1-3; no definite D call. The CDR3 contains 13 residues. V was pared by 7 bases and J by 4 bases, with 11 bases between. Per germline, CDR1 LGHNA and CDR2 YSLEER.

CDR3 residues: CASSQEALTANYGYTF. The CDR3 nucleotides read TGCGCCAGCAGCCAAGAGGCCCTAACAGCTAACTATGGCTACACCTTC. This rearrangement joins TRBV4-1 to TRBJ1-2; D is undetermined. The germline V and J ends were trimmed by 0 bases and 0 bases, with 11 bases remaining between them. This CDR3 has 16 residues. Germline V lookup: CDR1 MGHRA, CDR2 YSYEKL.

This rearrangement joins TRBV19 to TRBJ2-7, with D maybe TRBD1 (7 bases). V gave up 1 base and J gave up 1 base, with 11 bases separating them. In germline, CDR1 is LNHDA, CDR2 SQIVND (reference sequence). The CDR3 covers 15 residues. For the CDR3, the DNA is TGTGCCAGTAGTATAGGACAGGGAGGATCCTACGAGCAGTACTTC. Amino acids: CASSIGQGGSYEQYF.

The V and J genes are TRBV27 and TRBJ2-1, with 7 bases identical to TRBD2. Unmatched junction bases numbered 1, after V lost 5 bases and J lost 6 bases. The CDR3 consists of 12 residues. The germline CDR1 and CDR2 sequences are MNHEY and SMNVEV (reference sequence). For the CDR3, the DNA is TGTGCCAGCAGTATAGCGGGCAATGAGCAGTTCTTC. This gives the protein CASSIAGNEQFF.

The V gene is TRBV7-2, the J gene TRBJ1-4; D is unclear. V dropped 0 bases and J dropped 4 bases, with 12 bases sitting between them. This CDR3 is built from 16 residues. Germline lookup yields CDR1 SGHTA and CDR2 FQGNSA. As DNA, the CDR3 is TGTGCCAGCAGCTTAGCTTCTGGACTGAATAATGAAAAACTGTTTTTT. It codes for CASSLASGLNNEKLFF.

The genes are TRBV7-6 and TRBJ2-7; possible D gene TRBD2, 6 bases. V lost 4 bases and J lost 2, with 12 bases in between. The germline CDR1 and CDR2 sequences are SGHVS and FNYEAQ. This CDR3 is built from 14 residues. Written as DNA, the CDR3 is TGTGCCAGCAGCTCGGACCCGGGAGCCTACGAGCAGTACTTC. It specifies CASSSDPGAYEQYF.

The chain has TRBV27 and TRBJ2-7; 7 bases match TRBD1. This CDR3 contains 13 residues. J gave up 5 bases and V 5 bases, and 6 bases lay outside the gene matches. CDR1 and CDR2 from the germline V gene are MNHEY and SMNVEV (reference sequence). The CDR3 DNA sequence: TGTGCCAGCAGTACTCACAGGGGCGACGAGCAGTACTTC. As protein: CASSTHRGDEQYF.

The genes are TRBV5-6 and TRBJ1-1; no definite D call. The V and J ends lost 4 bases and 1 base respectively, with 23 bases between them. This CDR3 has 18 amino acids. Germline CDR1 SGHDT, CDR2 YYEEEE. CDR3: CASSPRDRTLFGNTEAFF. For the CDR3, the DNA is TGTGCCAGCAGCCCGCGGGATCGGACTCTTTTTGGGAACACTGAAGCTTTCTTT.

The chain has TRBV27 and TRBJ2-1; D is possibly TRBD2 (7 bases). The germline V gene has CDR1 MNHEY and CDR2 SMNVEV (reference sequence). This CDR3 is 15 amino acids long. V lost 3 bases and J 9 bases, leaving 18 bases between the germline ends. This chain's CDR3 is CASSLGRGPLGEQFF. The DNA for the CDR3 is TGTGCCAGCAGTTTGGGGCGGGGGCCGCTGGGTGAGCAGTTCTTC.

J is TRBJ1-4 and V is TRBV6-5, with D uncertain. V was trimmed by 7 bases and J by 1 base, leaving 13 bases between them. The germline gives CDR1 MNHEY, CDR2 SVGAGI. The CDR3 is 15 amino acids. The CDR3 coding sequence is TGTGCCAGCACCTTAACCCGGGGAACTAATGAAAAACTGTTTTTT. It codes for CASTLTRGTNEKLFF.

The chain employs TRBV25-1 and TRBJ2-6; D may be TRBD2 (5 bases). Germline values: CDR1 MGHDK, CDR2 SYGVNS. The CDR3 spans 17 residues. V dropped 5 bases and J dropped 2 bases, with 16 bases sitting between them. CDR3 DNA: TGTGCCAGCAGTCAGTTGATGGGGAGCGCTGGGGCCAACGTCCTGACTTTC. It encodes CASSQLMGSAGANVLTF.

The sample holds a few counts of this clone. The V and J genes are TRBV30 and TRBJ1-3; D unresolved. The CDR3 contains 13 residues. Germline lookup yields CDR1 GTSNPN and CDR2 SVGIG (reference sequence). Trimming removed 2 bases from V and 0 bases from J, with 5 bases in between. CDR3 loop: CAWSTSSGNTIYF. CDR3 in DNA: TGTGCCTGGAGTACATCCTCTGGAAACACCATATATTTT.

The V and J genes are TRBV6-1 and TRBJ2-3; 8 bases line up with TRBD2. V lost 6 bases to trimming and J lost 6 bases; unmatched junction nucleotides: 8. The CDR3 totals 14 residues. CDR1 is MNHNS and CDR2 is SASEGT in the germline V gene. DNA of the CDR3: TGTGCCAGCAGCCCGGGACTAGTAACGGATACGCAGTATTTT. The encoded protein is CASSPGLVTDTQYF.

This rearrangement joins TRBV11-2 to TRBJ1-1; D might be TRBD1 (5 bases). Germline values: CDR1 SGHAT, CDR2 FQNNGV. V dropped 2 bases and J dropped 0 bases, with 16 bases sitting between them. The CDR3 contains 17 residues. CDR3 region: CASSLNQGHRLNTEAFF. The CDR3 DNA reads TGTGCCAGCAGCTTAAATCAGGGTCACAGGCTGAACACTGAAGCTTTCTTT.

This chain joins TRBV25-1 and TRBJ1-1, with D uncertain. Germline V gives CDR1 MGHDK, CDR2 SYGVNS. This CDR3 is built from 14 residues. V shed 3 bases and J shed 0 bases, with 8 bases lying between them. CDR3 in amino acids: CASSDRKLNTEAFF. CDR3 DNA: TGTGCCAGCAGTGACAGAAAATTGAACACTGAAGCTTTCTTT. Variable domain in full (rest from reference TRBV25-1 and TRBJ1-1): EADIYQTPRYLVIGTGKKITLECSQTMGHDKMYWYQQDPGMELHLIHYSYGVNSTEKGDLSSESTVSRIRTEHFPLTLESARPSHTSQYLCASSDRKLNTEAFFGQGTRLTVV.

The chain employs TRBV6-6 and TRBJ2-2, with 8 bases aligning to TRBD2. The V segment lost 4 bases and the J segment 3 bases; nucleotides outside the gene matches: 1. This CDR3 spans 14 amino acids. In germline, CDR1 is MNHNY, CDR2 SVGAGI (reference sequence). The CDR3 spells CASSLAGYTGELFF. For the CDR3, the DNA is TGTGCCAGCAGTTTAGCGGGGTACACCGGGGAGCTGTTTTTT.

This chain connects TRBV25-1 to TRBJ1-4; D is ambiguous. The CDR3 extends over 14 amino acids. The V gene's germline CDR1 is MGHDK and CDR2 SYGVNS. The V end lost 4 bases, the J end lost 8 bases, and 14 bases lay between the germline ends. This CDR3 reads CASSVEEGREKLFF. The CDR3 DNA reads TGTGCCAGCAGTGTCGAGGAGGGCCGCGAAAAACTGTTTTTT.

This clone was found once. This CDR3 reads CASSPAASGSPVYEQYF. CDR3 DNA sequence: TGTGCCAGCTCACCGGCGGCTAGCGGGAGTCCAGTTTACGAGCAGTACTTC. The genes are TRBV18 and TRBJ2-7; 10 nucleotides align to TRBD2. V lost 3 bases to trimming and J lost 4 bases; unmatched junction nucleotides: 12. CDR1 is KGHSH and CDR2 is LQKENI in the germline V gene. The CDR3 is 17 amino acids.

CDR3 DNA sequence: TGTGCCAGCAGATACCTTAGCGGGAGGTCGGATTACGAGCAGTACTTC. Translation: CASRYLSGRSDYEQYF. This rearrangement joins TRBV6-5 to TRBJ2-7; 10 nucleotides agree with TRBD2. The CDR3 spans 16 residues. V trimming: 6 bases; J trimming: 4 bases; junction bases outside the gene matches: 12. From germline, CDR1 is MNHEY and CDR2 SVGAGI.

This clone was found a few times. This chain links TRBV5-5 with TRBJ1-2; D perhaps matches TRBD1 (5 bases). V shed 0 bases and J shed 4 bases, with 7 bases lying between them. In germline, CDR1 is SGHKS, CDR2 YYEKEE (reference sequence). The CDR3 sequence is 13 residues long. The CDR3 region is CASSLAQGYGYTF. The CDR3 DNA sequence: TGTGCCAGCAGCTTGGCCCAGGGCTATGGCTACACCTTC.

The DNA for the CDR3 is TGTGCCTGGAGACTAGCGGGAGTTTACAATGAGCAGTTCTTC. Its protein is CAWRLAGVYNEQFF. The rearrangement joins TRBV30 to TRBJ2-1; 11 bases match TRBD2. The germline V gene encodes CDR1 GTSNPN and CDR2 SVGIG (reference sequence). The CDR3 loop spans 14 amino acids. V lost 3 bases and J lost 4; bases outside the gene matches: 2.

The sample holds a few counts of this clone. The chain employs TRBV27 and TRBJ2-7, with 9 bases matching TRBD2. V was clipped by 0 bases and J by 5 bases; unmatched bases: 8. Looked up from germline, CDR1 is MNHEY and CDR2 is SMNVEV (reference sequence). CDR3 length equals 16 residues. This CDR3 reads CASSLSGGRVNDEQYF. The CDR3 DNA is TGTGCCAGCAGTTTATCGGGCGGGAGGGTTAACGACGAGCAGTACTTC.

The chain combines TRBV27 with TRBJ1-2; D may be TRBD1 (6 bases). CDR1 MNHEY and CDR2 SMNVEV come from the germline V gene (reference sequence). This CDR3 comprises 15 residues. Trimming took off 0 bases at V and 4 bases at J, with 12 bases between the two ends. CDR3 loop: CASSLSDRMGYGYTF. DNA for the CDR3: TGTGCCAGCAGTTTATCGGACAGAATGGGCTATGGCTACACCTTC.

This chain joins TRBV7-8 and TRBJ1-1, with D unclear. Per the germline V gene, CDR1 is SGHVS and CDR2 is FQNEAQ. This CDR3 contains 16 residues. The V gene lost 2 bases and the J gene lost 0 bases, with 13 bases spanning the gap. The CDR3 here is CASSLRIAAMNTEAFF. The CDR3 DNA sequence: TGTGCCAGCAGCTTACGGATCGCAGCGATGAACACTGAAGCTTTCTTT.

V is TRBV6-1 and J is TRBJ2-5; the match to TRBD2 covers 11 bases. The germline CDR1 and CDR2 sequences are MNHNS and SASEGT. The CDR3 loop spans 15 amino acids. J gave up 5 bases and V 4 bases, and 6 bases lay outside the gene matches. CDR3: CASSVLAGVEETQYF. The CDR3 bases are TGTGCCAGCAGTGTACTAGCGGGAGTTGAGGAGACCCAGTACTTC.